Listed here is a single T cell receptor beta chain. Grouping used clinical history reported by participants in a survey and questionnaire. The CDR3 is made up of 14 amino acids. V lost 0 bases and J lost 4, with 8 bases in between. Germline V CDR1 and CDR2: SGDLS, YYNGEE. This entry belongs to a study of blood T cell repertoires in COVID-19. The overall study: The origin of the acute and convalescent COVID-19 samples was the United States, Italy and Spain.

Authors' processing steps: Using reference gene primer amplification, nucleated cell counts were estimated. Produced via immunoSEQ multiplex PCR; TCRdb's table is partial and in-frame only. Clonal size and the V and J genes are those of that table, whereas D and trimming came from the DNA. The data show 80,000 to 130,000 clones, 80% to 90% seen once. This sequence originates from a woman in her forties or fifties who had recovered from COVID-19. This sequence joins TRBV9 and TRBJ2-1, with D possibly matching TRBD2 (5 bases). The source material was PBMCs or T cells enriched from blood (not recorded which). CDR3: CASSVGGQYNEQFF. Here the CDR3 DNA reads TGTGCCAGCAGCGTAGGCGGGCAGTACAATGAGCAGTTCTTC.